This T cell receptor (beta chain) was recovered during a study of blood T cell repertoires in COVID-19 (dated by TCRdb to about 2020). Notes on the research overall: Samples from collaborators originated in the United States, Italy and Spain and spanned both the acute and convalescent phases of COVID-19. The prospective study material was composed of cDNA or gDNA derived from T cells, B-cell-depleted T cells, or PBMCs. Deeply sampled blood TCRbeta repertoires from subjects exposed to, actively infected with, or recovered from COVID-19 were included in the dataset. The repertoires were made available in a free public database intended to serve as a resource for research on the immune response to SARS-CoV-2. The samples were drawn from the first 160 participants of the ongoing ImmuneRACE study and from about 1,200 subjects provided by 6 global collaborators. A de-identified subject ID, COVID-19 status, age in years and sex were almost always included in the sample metadata. Where HLA class I and class II types were available, the types were taken from metadata supplied by the sample provider, not from assay-based typing. Here is what the overall study found, with its caveats: The amount of clinical and demographic metadata varied by source and participant and was provided uncurated.

Worth noting for this clone: It lacks a known antigen. Per-base qualities were not stored, and no clone one base away is much larger.

V has 3 bases trimmed and J has 5 bases trimmed; junction bases matching no gene number 5. From the cysteine through the phenylalanine, the CDR3 covers 15 amino acids. The only DNA kept is the CDR3, 45 bases in frame from the first base. The germline V gene sets CDR1 to LGHNA and CDR2 to YNFKEQ. TCRbeta CDR3 regions were amplified from genomic DNA by means of the immunoSEQ Assay, a bias-controlled multiplex PCR. In the original analysis: Within the assay, amplification of reference gene primers was used to estimate how many nucleated cells each sample contained. Sequence reads were collapsed and filtered to measure the absolute abundance of every unique TCRbeta CDR3 rearrangement. For each sample, productive Simpson clonality was calculated as the square root of Simpson's diversity index across productive rearrangements. TCRdb mirrors the immuneACCESS table, restricted to in-frame sequences. Some clones are absent from its copies; in checked studies, under half trace to an unresolved V gene, and the reason for the others is unknown. The DNA gave D and trimming, while V, J and clone size come from that table. The sample data list approximately 130,000 clones, and approximately 84% of these were observed just once. Roughly 12% of the sample is taken by the ten largest.

The collaborating institutions used their own protocols to collect whole blood in K2EDTA tubes. Collaborator samples were shipped for TCRbeta analysis as frozen whole blood, isolated PBMCs, or DNA extracted from either sample type. The rearranged chain carries TRBV4-2 and TRBJ1-5; 9 bases in the junction line up with TRBD1. This TCR was recovered from a human donor in a cohort sampled during active COVID-19. Sequenced input: peripheral blood. The bases read TGTGCCAGCAGCCAGCGACAGGGGGACGATCAGCCCCAGCATTTT. Its protein is CASSQRQGDDQPQHF.